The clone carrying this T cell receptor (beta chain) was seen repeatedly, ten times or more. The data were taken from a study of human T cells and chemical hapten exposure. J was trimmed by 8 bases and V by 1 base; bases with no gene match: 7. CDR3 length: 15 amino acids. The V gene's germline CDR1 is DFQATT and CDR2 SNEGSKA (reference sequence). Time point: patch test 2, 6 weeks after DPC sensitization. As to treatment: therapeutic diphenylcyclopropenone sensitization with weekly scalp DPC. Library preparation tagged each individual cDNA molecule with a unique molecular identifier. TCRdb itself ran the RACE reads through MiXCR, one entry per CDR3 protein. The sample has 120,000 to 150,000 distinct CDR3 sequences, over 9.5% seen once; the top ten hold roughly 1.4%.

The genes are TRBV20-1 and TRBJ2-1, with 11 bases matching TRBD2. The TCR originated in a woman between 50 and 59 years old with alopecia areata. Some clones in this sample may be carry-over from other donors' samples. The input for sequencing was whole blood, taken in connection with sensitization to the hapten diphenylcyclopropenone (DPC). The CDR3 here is CSARGSSGREDEQFF. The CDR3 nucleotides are TGCAGTGCTAGAGGAAGTAGCGGGAGGGAGGATGAGCAGTTCTTC.